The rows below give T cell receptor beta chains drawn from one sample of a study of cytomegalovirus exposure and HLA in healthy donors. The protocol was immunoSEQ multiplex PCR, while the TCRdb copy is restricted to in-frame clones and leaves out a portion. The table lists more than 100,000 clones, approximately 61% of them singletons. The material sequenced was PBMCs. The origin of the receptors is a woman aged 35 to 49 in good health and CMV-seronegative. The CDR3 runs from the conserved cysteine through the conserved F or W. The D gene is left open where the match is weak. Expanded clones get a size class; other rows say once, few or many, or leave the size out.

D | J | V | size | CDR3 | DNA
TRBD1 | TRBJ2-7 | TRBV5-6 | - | CASSLAGQGYEQYF | TGTGCCAGCAGCTTGGCGGGACAGGGCTACGAGCAGTACTTC
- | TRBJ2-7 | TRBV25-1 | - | CASSTLGAGDVYEQYF | TGTGCCAGCAGCACTCTAGGAGCAGGGGATGTCTACGAGCAGTACTTC
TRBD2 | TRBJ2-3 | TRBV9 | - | CASSVDGGADTQYF | TGTGCCAGCAGCGTAGACGGGGGGGCGGATACGCAGTATTTT
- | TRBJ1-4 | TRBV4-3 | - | CASSQEGHPNEKLFF | TGCGCCAGCAGCCAAGAGGGACACCCTAATGAAAAACTGTTTTTT
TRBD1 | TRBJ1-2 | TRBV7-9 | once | CASATGDFPIYYTF | TGTGCCAGCGCTACAGGGGATTTCCCTATTTATTACACCTTC
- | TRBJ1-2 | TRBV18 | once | CASSPRGSYGYTF | TGTGCCAGCTCACCACGGGGCAGCTATGGCTACACCTTC
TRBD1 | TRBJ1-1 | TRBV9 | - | CASSVDQGANTEAFF | TGTGCCAGCAGCGTAGATCAGGGGGCGAACACTGAAGCTTTCTTT
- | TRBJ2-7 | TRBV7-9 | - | CASSLASSGEQYF | TGTGCCAGCAGCTTAGCTAGCTCCGGCGAGCAGTACTTC
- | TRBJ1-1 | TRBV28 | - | CASTQGGMNTEAFF | TGTGCCAGCACCCAAGGGGGTATGAACACTGAAGCTTTCTTT
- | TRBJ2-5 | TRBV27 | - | CASSYSRGAQETQYF | TGTGCCAGCAGTTACTCTCGGGGGGCCCAAGAGACCCAGTACTTC
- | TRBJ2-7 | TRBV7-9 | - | CASSLKPYEQYF | TGTGCCAGCAGCTTAAAGCCCTACGAGCAGTACTTC
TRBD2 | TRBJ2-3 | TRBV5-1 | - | CASSWRDSGGSLMGTDTQYF | TGCGCCAGCAGCTGGCGAGATAGCGGGGGCTCCCTGATGGGCACAGATACGCAGTATTTT
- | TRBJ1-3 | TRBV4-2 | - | CASSQDGTALSGNTIYF | TGTGCCAGCAGCCAAGATGGGACTGCCCTCTCTGGAAACACCATATATTTT
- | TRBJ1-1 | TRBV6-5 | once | CASSFREDTEAFF | TGTGCCAGCAGTTTTCGGGAGGACACTGAAGCTTTCTTT
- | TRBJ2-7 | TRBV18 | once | CASSPRSYYEQYF | TGTGCCAGCTCACCGAGGAGCTACTACGAGCAGTACTTC
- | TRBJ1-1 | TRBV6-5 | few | CASSLLYNTEAFF | TGTGCCAGCAGCCTCCTCTACAACACTGAAGCTTTCTTT
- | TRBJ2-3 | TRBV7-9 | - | CASSLARKVGATDF | TGTGCCAGCAGCTTAGCGCGGAAGGTGGGGGCCACTGATTTT
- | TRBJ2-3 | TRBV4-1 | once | CASSLRESSTDTQYF | TGCGCCAGCAGCCTAAGGGAGTCCAGCACAGATACGCAGTATTTT
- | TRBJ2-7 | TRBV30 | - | CAPPDRRLEEQYF | TGTGCCCCCCCGGACAGACGCTTAGAAGAGCAGTACTTC
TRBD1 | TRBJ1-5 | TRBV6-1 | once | CASSPGQGWSQPQHF | TGTGCCAGCAGCCCGGGACAGGGATGGAGTCAGCCCCAGCATTTT
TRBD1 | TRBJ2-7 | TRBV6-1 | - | CASSEWNRGRDEQYF | TGTGCCAGCAGTGAATGGAACAGGGGCAGAGACGAGCAGTACTTC
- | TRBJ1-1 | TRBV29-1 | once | CSESNRDGTEAFF | TGCAGCGAGTCGAACAGGGATGGCACTGAAGCTTTCTTT
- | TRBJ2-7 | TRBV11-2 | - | CASSLELGVEDYEQYF | TGTGCCAGCAGCTTAGAGCTCGGGGTGGAGGACTACGAGCAGTACTTC
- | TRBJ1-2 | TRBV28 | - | CASSFHSFRTADYGYTF | TGTGCCAGCAGTTTCCATTCATTCCGGACAGCTGACTATGGCTACACCTTC
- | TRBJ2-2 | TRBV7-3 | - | CASSSRRGSGELFF | TGTGCCAGCAGCTCCCGAAGGGGATCGGGGGAGCTGTTTTTT
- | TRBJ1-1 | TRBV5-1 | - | CASSLGRGTEAFF | TGCGCCAGCAGCTTGGGAAGAGGGACTGAAGCTTTCTTT
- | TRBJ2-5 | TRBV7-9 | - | CASSLTAETQYF | TGTGCCAGCAGCTTGACAGCAGAGACCCAGTACTTC